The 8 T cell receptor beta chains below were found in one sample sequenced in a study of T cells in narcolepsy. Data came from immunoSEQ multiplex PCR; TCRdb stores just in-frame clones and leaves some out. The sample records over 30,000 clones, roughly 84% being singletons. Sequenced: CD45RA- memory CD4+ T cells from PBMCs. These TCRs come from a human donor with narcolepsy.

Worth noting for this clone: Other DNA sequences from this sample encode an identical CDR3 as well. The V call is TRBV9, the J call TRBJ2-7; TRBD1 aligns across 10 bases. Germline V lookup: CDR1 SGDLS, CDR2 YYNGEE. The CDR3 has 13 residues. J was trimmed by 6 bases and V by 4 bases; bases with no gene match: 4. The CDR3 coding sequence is TGTGCCAGCAGCAGACAGGGGGCGCGCGAGCAGTACTTC. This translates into CASSRQGAREQYF.

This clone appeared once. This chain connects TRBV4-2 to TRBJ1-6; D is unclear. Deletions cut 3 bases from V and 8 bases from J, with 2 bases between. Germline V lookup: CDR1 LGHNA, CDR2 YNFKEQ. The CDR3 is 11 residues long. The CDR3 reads CASSQDSPLHF. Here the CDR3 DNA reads TGTGCCAGCAGCCAGGATTCACCCCTCCACTTT.

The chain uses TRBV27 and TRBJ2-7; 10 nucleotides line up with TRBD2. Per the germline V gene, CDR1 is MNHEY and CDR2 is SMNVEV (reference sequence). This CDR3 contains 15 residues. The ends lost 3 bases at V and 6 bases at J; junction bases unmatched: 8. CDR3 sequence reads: CASSFGAGGPAEQYF. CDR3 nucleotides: TGTGCCAGCAGTTTTGGAGCGGGGGGGCCCGCCGAGCAGTACTTC.

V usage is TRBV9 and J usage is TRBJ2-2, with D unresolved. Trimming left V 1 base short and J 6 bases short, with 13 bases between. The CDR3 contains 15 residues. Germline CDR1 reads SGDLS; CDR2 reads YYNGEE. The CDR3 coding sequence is TGTGCCAGCAGCGTATGTGGTGGGTGGGCCGGGGAGCTGTTTTTT. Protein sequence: CASSVCGGWAGELFF.

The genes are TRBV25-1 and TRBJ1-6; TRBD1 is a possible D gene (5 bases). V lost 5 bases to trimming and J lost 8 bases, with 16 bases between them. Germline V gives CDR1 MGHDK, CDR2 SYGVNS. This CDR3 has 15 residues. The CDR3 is CASSPRAGKDSPLHF. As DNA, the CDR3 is TGTGCCAGCAGTCCAAGGGCAGGGAAGGATTCACCCCTCCACTTT.

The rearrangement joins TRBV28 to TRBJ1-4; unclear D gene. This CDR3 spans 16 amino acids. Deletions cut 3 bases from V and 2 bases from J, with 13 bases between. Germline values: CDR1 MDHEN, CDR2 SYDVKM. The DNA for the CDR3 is TGTGCCAGCAGTTTGAGAGGCGGGCCCACTAATGAAAAACTGTTTTTT. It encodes CASSLRGGPTNEKLFF.

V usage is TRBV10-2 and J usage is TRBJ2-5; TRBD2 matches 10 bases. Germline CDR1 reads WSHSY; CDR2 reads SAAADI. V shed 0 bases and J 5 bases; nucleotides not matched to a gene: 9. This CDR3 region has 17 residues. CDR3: CASSESNFGLAVETQYF. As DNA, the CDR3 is TGCGCCAGCAGTGAGTCCAACTTCGGACTAGCGGTGGAGACCCAGTACTTC.

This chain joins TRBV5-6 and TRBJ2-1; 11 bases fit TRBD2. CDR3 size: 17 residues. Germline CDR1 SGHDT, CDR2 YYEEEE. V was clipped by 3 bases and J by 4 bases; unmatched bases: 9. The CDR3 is CASSWGTLAGVYNEQFF. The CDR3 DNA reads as TGTGCCAGCAGCTGGGGGACACTAGCGGGGGTATACAATGAGCAGTTCTTC.